Listed here are 10 T cell receptor beta chains from one sample, sequenced in a study of high-grade serous ovarian cancer treatment subgroups. Generated by immunoSEQ multiplex PCR, the TCRdb table keeps only in-frame clones and is missing some. This table has some 10,000 clones, about 63% appearing once. Tumor samples were taken before definitive surgery or chemotherapy. Sequenced sample: tumor tissue. These receptors all stem from a human donor with high-grade serous ovarian cancer.

This clone appeared a single time. The chain carries TRBV4-3 and TRBJ2-7, with D possibly TRBD1 on 6 matching bases. There are 14 residues in the CDR3. The germline CDR1 and CDR2 sequences are LGHNA and YSLEER. Trimming removed 1 base from V and 0 bases from J, with 7 bases in between. CDR3 nucleotide sequence: TGCGCCAGCAGCCAAGGGACAGTCTCCTACGAGCAGTACTTC. It codes for CASSQGTVSYEQYF.

The rearrangement joins TRBV18 to TRBJ2-7; possibly TRBD1 or TRBD2 for D (6 bases each). This CDR3 contains 14 residues. V lost 1 base and J lost 5, with 12 bases in between. The germline gives CDR1 KGHSH, CDR2 LQKENI. CDR3 nucleotides: TGTGCCAGCTCACCACACGGGGGCTTCAACGAGCAGTACTTC. This translates into CASSPHGGFNEQYF.

The chain couples TRBV27 to TRBJ2-7; a weak D match, TRBD2 (5 bases). The CDR3 extends over 13 amino acids. Trimming removed 4 bases at V and 3 bases at J, with 10 bases between. The germline V gene encodes CDR1 MNHEY and CDR2 SMNVEV (reference sequence). CDR3 sequence: CASSSLTNYEQYF. CDR3 coding DNA: TGTGCCAGCAGTTCCCTGACTAACTACGAGCAGTACTTC.

The rearrangement links TRBV9 to TRBJ2-2; 8 bases align to TRBD2. The CDR3 length is 15 residues. Germline lookup yields CDR1 SGDLS and CDR2 YYNGEE. V shed 0 bases, J shed 6 bases, and the junction held 4 bases outside the gene matches. Written as DNA, the CDR3 is TGTGCCAGCAGCGTAGGGCACGGGAGGGCCGGGGAGCTGTTTTTT. Its protein is CASSVGHGRAGELFF.

The V gene is TRBV27, the J gene TRBJ2-5; the D gene is possibly TRBD1 (5 bases). The V gene lost 3 bases and the J gene lost 6 bases, with 11 bases spanning the gap. This CDR3 spans 13 amino acids. Germline CDR1 reads MNHEY; CDR2 reads SMNVEV (reference sequence). In DNA, the CDR3 is TGTGCCAGCAGTTTTCGCCAGGGAAAGACCCAGTACTTC. Translation: CASSFRQGKTQYF.

The chain recombines TRBV10-3 with TRBJ2-5, with 11 bases that match TRBD1. J lost 1 base, V lost 5 bases, and 9 bases had no gene match. Germline values: CDR1 ENHRY, CDR2 SYGVKD. CDR3 size: 17 residues. The CDR3, as DNA: TGTGCCATCAGTCCGGGACAGGGGGATCCTCTCCAAGAGACCCAGTACTTC. It translates to CAISPGQGDPLQETQYF.

The V gene is TRBV7-3, the J gene TRBJ2-5; 7 bases align to TRBD1. The V gene's germline CDR1 is SGHTA and CDR2 FQGTGA. After removal of 5 bases from V and 4 bases from J, the junction contained 10 bases not matched to a gene. The CDR3 runs to 15 residues. The CDR3 here is CASSRASGGTETQYF. The CDR3 coding sequence is TGTGCCAGCAGCCGCGCGTCAGGGGGTACAGAGACCCAGTACTTC.

The rearrangement uses TRBV27 and TRBJ2-2; 7 nucleotides agree with TRBD2. The germline V gene encodes CDR1 MNHEY and CDR2 SMNVEV (reference sequence). J lost 0 bases, V lost 8 bases, and 6 bases had no gene match. This CDR3 has 15 residues. The CDR3 loop is CASGGGGPNTGELFF. The CDR3 region has the DNA TGTGCCAGCGGCGGCGGGGGACCGAACACCGGGGAGCTGTTTTTT.

The chain recombines TRBV7-2 with TRBJ2-3; 7 nucleotides agree with TRBD2. This CDR3 region has 16 residues. Per the germline V gene, CDR1 is SGHTA and CDR2 is FQGNSA. Losses at the gene ends were 5 bases for V and 6 bases for J; bases not matched to a gene: 14. DNA of the CDR3: TGTGCCAGCAGCCACCCTAGCGGACCCCGGGGGGATACGCAGTATTTT. Protein: CASSHPSGPRGDTQYF. Combining the CDR3 with reference TRBV7-2 and TRBJ2-3 gives the whole variable domain GAGVSQSPSNKVTEKGKDVELRCDPISGHTALYWYRQSLGQGLEFLIYFQGNSAPDKSGLPSDRFSAERTGGSVSTLTIQRTQQEDSAVYLCASSHPSGPRGDTQYFGPGTRLTVL.

By proportion, this clone is medium-sized. The V gene is TRBV30, the J gene TRBJ1-2; D is undetermined. Between the trimmed V and J ends, which lost 2 bases and 3 bases, there was a span of 7 bases. The CDR3 is 12 amino acids. Germline-derived CDR1 and CDR2 are GTSNPN and SVGIG (reference sequence). The CDR3 DNA reads as TGTGCCTGGAGTTCAGGTTACTATGGCTACACCTTC. Translated, it gives CAWSSGYYGYTF.